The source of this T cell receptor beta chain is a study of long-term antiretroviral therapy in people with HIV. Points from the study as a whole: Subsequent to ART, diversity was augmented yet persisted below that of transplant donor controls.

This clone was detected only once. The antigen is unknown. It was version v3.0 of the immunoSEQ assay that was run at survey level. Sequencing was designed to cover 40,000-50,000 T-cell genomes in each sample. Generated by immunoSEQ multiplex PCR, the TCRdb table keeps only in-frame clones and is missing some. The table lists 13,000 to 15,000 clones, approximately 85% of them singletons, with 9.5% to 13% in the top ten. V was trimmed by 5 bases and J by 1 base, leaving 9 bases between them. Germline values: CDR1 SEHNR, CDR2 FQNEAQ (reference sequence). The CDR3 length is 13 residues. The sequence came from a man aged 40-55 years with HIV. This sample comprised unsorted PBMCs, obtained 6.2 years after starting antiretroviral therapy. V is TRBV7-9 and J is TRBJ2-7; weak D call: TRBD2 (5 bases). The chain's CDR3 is CASSPGISYEQYF. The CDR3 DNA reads TGTGCCAGCAGCCCGGGAATATCCTACGAGCAGTACTTC.